The next 29 T cell receptor beta chains were all read from a single sample in a study of T cells in Graves' hyperthyroidism and ophthalmopathy. RNA transcripts were the template for amplifying TCR beta CDR3 regions. Researchers ran a first-round RT-PCR on the TCR CDR3 using the HTBI primer set. TCRdb used MiXCR to reprocess the multiplex PCR reads, holding one entry per CDR3 protein. The data hold fewer than 900,000 distinct CDR3 sequences, with around 15% observed a single time. Sequencing was done on a sample of blood. The source is a young man with Graves' hyperthyroidism.

This clonotype was seen repeatedly, ten times or more. This chain joins TRBV30 and TRBJ2-1, with D possibly being TRBD1 (5 bases). The CDR3 is 15 residues long. Germline V gene sequence: CDR1 GTSNPN, CDR2 SVGIG (reference sequence). Trimming took off 3 bases at V and 3 bases at J, with 15 bases between the two ends. DNA of the CDR3: TGTGCCTGGAGCGAAGGACAAGTAATCTACAATGAGCAGTTCTTC. As protein: CAWSEGQVIYNEQFF.

This chain joins TRBV12-3 or TRBV12-4 and TRBJ2-5; a weak D match, TRBD1 (6 bases). The CDR3 runs to 15 residues. Trimming removed 3 bases from V and 5 bases from J, with 16 bases in between. CDR3 sequence (DNA): TGTGCCAGCAGTTTTGAGGCTCGCCAGGGGGAGACCCAGTACTTC. This encodes CASSFEARQGETQYF.

The chain employs TRBV27 and TRBJ2-1, with a tentative D call TRBD1 (6 bases). This CDR3 is 16 amino acids long. The V end lost 5 bases, the J end lost 2 bases, and 16 bases lay between the germline ends. Germline CDR1 is MNHEY and CDR2 is SMNVEV (reference sequence). The CDR3 nucleotides are TGTGCCAGCAGTCCCTATTGGACAGTGACCTACAATGAGCAGTTCTTC. Its protein is CASSPYWTVTYNEQFF.

This clonotype occurred a few times. A much larger clonotype is one base distant, so this may be a read error. The CDR3 nucleotides read TGTGCCAGCAGCCAGACAGGGGGCAATGAGCAGTTCTTC. Its protein is CASSQTGGNEQFF. The chain joins TRBV5-6 to TRBJ2-1; TRBD1 agrees at 9 bases. Per the germline V gene, CDR1 is SGHDT and CDR2 is YYEEEE. The junction had 2 bases not matched to a gene; V was cut back by 4 bases and J by 6 bases. The CDR3 consists of 13 residues.

This clonotype was counted between two and nine times. The chain is built from TRBV7-2 and TRBJ1-4, with D possibly being TRBD1 (5 bases). Trimming pared 5 bases from V and 0 bases from J, leaving 31 bases between. The germline CDR1 and CDR2 sequences are SGHTA and FQGNSA. The CDR3 loop spans 22 amino acids. CDR3 residues: CASSRRGGRVFPRRSTNEKLFF. As DNA, the CDR3 is TGTGCCAGCAGCCGACGCGGGGGACGGGTTTTCCCCCGTAGGTCAACTAATGAAAAACTGTTTTTT.

This clonotype was counted at least ten times. The rearrangement uses TRBV2 and TRBJ2-1, with a tentative D call TRBD2 (6 bases). V dropped 6 bases and J dropped 0 bases, with 9 bases sitting between them. The CDR3 loop spans 14 amino acids. Germline V gives CDR1 SNHLY, CDR2 FYNNEI. The CDR3 nucleotides are TGTGCCAGCAGCGGCGGGAACTCCTACAATGAGCAGTTCTTC. This translates into CASSGGNSYNEQFF.

As concerns this clonotype: This may be a read error: a much more frequent sequence differs by one nucleotide. This chain connects TRBV28 to TRBJ1-5; TRBD1 might be the D (5 bases). The CDR3 loop spans 14 amino acids. The germline gives CDR1 MDHEN, CDR2 SYDVKM. The CDR3 sequence is CAGSITRVSQPQHF. CDR3 DNA sequence: TGTGCCGGCAGTATCACCAGGGTTAGTCAGCCCCAGCATTTT.

This clonotype was observed many times. This chain links TRBV2 with TRBJ1-2; a weak D match, TRBD1 (5 bases). The CDR3 is made up of 14 amino acids. The V and J ends lost 7 bases and 2 bases respectively, with 14 bases between them. Per the germline V gene, CDR1 is SNHLY and CDR2 is FYNNEI. Written as DNA, the CDR3 is TGTGCCAGCACCCGGGGGATGTTGAACTATGGCTACACCTTC. It specifies CASTRGMLNYGYTF.

This clonotype was seen repeatedly, ten times or more. The V gene is TRBV20-1, the J gene TRBJ2-7, with D possibly matching TRBD2 (6 bases). The CDR3 sequence is 15 residues long. The germline V and J ends were trimmed by 4 bases and 2 bases, with 18 bases remaining between them. Germline CDR1 is DFQATT and CDR2 is SNEGSKA (reference sequence). The CDR3 DNA follows: TGCAGTGCTAAGGAGAGAGTAGCGGTGGCCTACGAGCAGTACTTC. Encoded protein: CSAKERVAVAYEQYF.

CDR3 DNA sequence: TGTGCCAGCACCTGGACAGGGCCTGGAAACACCATATATTTT. Translating it yields CASTWTGPGNTIYF. The gene calls are TRBV7-2 and TRBJ1-3; 8 bases map to TRBD1. This CDR3 is built from 14 residues. Germline values: CDR1 SGHTA, CDR2 FQGNSA. The J segment lost 2 bases and the V segment lost 7 bases, leaving 4 bases of the junction unmatched.

This clonotype turned up a few times. A much larger clone lies a single base off, so this may be a read error. The chain links TRBV2 to TRBJ1-5; D remains ambiguous. The germline V gene has CDR1 SNHLY and CDR2 FYNNEI. Trimming pared 3 bases from V and 2 bases from J, leaving 8 bases between. The CDR3 consists of 14 residues. This chain's CDR3 is CASSEIERNQPQHF. The CDR3 DNA is TGTGCCAGCAGTGAGATAGAGCGCAATCAGCCCCAGCATTTT.

This clonotype was observed a handful of times. This chain joins TRBV28 and TRBJ2-3, with TRBD1 identical over 9 bases. Germline V gives CDR1 MDHEN, CDR2 SYDVKM. The CDR3 has 15 residues. V was clipped by 8 bases and J by 4 bases; unmatched bases: 10. CDR3 amino acids: CASLGGGQGSDTQYF. CDR3 nucleotides: TGTGCCAGCCTTGGGGGGGGACAGGGTTCAGATACGCAGTATTTT.

This clonotype was observed at least ten times. The chain recombines TRBV6-2 or TRBV6-3 with TRBJ2-1, with no clear D. Trimming pared 1 base from V and 4 bases from J, leaving 5 bases between. This CDR3 comprises 13 residues. CDR1 is MNHEY and CDR2 is SVGEGT in the germline V gene. The CDR3 DNA sequence: TGTGCCAGCAGTTACTTACGTTACAATGAGCAGTTCTTC. Its protein product is CASSYLRYNEQFF.

A note on this clonotype: Just one base apart from a much larger clone, this may be a read error. The V gene is TRBV28, the J gene TRBJ2-7, with a possible D match to TRBD2 (6 bases). Germline-derived CDR1 and CDR2 are MDHEN and SYDVKM. This CDR3 has 14 residues. V lost 4 bases and J lost 2, with 12 bases in between. This chain's CDR3 is CASSSTRSPYEQYF. In DNA form, the CDR3 reads TGTGCCAGCAGTTCGACTAGGAGCCCCTACGAGCAGTACTTC.

The sample holds many counts of this clonotype. J is TRBJ2-3 and V is TRBV2, with a weak D call TRBD1 (5 bases). CDR3 length: 14 residues. Germline V gives CDR1 SNHLY, CDR2 FYNNEI. V lost 9 bases, J lost 0 bases, and 13 bases lay in between. The CDR3 loop reads CARGTGLSTDTQYF. The CDR3 bases are TGTGCCAGGGGAACAGGTCTTAGCACAGATACGCAGTATTTT.

This clonotype has more than one count but fewer than ten. The V gene is TRBV24-1, the J gene TRBJ2-5, with D perhaps matching TRBD1 (5 bases). V dropped 3 bases and J dropped 6 bases, with 16 bases sitting between them. The V gene's germline CDR1 is KGHDR and CDR2 SFDVKD. The length of the CDR3 is 15 residues. The CDR3, as DNA: TGTGCCACCAGTGATCCGACAGTTGGAGTGCAGACCCAGTACTTC. Amino acids: CATSDPTVGVQTQYF.

This chain connects TRBV5-1 to TRBJ2-3, with TRBD1 matching 7 bases. The germline gives CDR1 SGHRS, CDR2 YFSETQ. The CDR3 runs 15 residues. The ends lost 2 bases at V and 1 base at J; junction bases unmatched: 4. The CDR3 sequence: CASSFTGAGTDTQYF. CDR3 in DNA: TGCGCCAGCAGCTTCACAGGGGCGGGCACAGATACGCAGTATTTT.

Ten or more counts support this clonotype. The chain employs TRBV30 and TRBJ2-3; 8 bases fit TRBD1. Germline CDR1 reads GTSNPN; CDR2 reads SVGIG (reference sequence). The CDR3 contains 12 residues. J lost 4 bases, V lost 4 bases, and 1 base had no gene match. The CDR3, as DNA: TGTGCCTGGAACAGGGGGGCAGATACGCAGTATTTT. Translation gives CAWNRGADTQYF. Filled out from reference TRBV30 and TRBJ2-3, the complete variable domain reads SQTIHQWPATLVQPVGSPLSLECTVEGTSNPNLYWYRQAAGRGLQLLFYSVGIGQISSEVPQNLSASRPQDRQFILSSKKLLLSDSGFYLCAWNRGADTQYFGPGTRLTVL.

This clonotype has at least ten counts. The chain carries TRBV11-2 and TRBJ2-5, with no clear D. Trimming cost V 1 base and J 3 bases, with 6 bases left between them. The CDR3 runs 13 residues. CDR1 SGHAT and CDR2 FQNNGV come from the germline V gene. CDR3 amino acids: CASSLAAKETQYF. DNA of the CDR3: TGTGCCAGCAGCTTAGCAGCGAAAGAGACCCAGTACTTC.

The chain employs TRBV11-2 and TRBJ2-5; 7 bases are a match to TRBD2. The CDR3 has 15 amino acids. Germline V lookup: CDR1 SGHAT, CDR2 FQNNGV. V gave up 5 bases and J gave up 5 bases; unmatched junction bases: 11. The CDR3 DNA reads TGTGCCAGCAGCGCCGGGGGGACCCCTGGGGAGACCCAGTACTTC. Its translation is CASSAGGTPGETQYF.

The genes are TRBV25-1 and TRBJ1-2; D ambiguous. The ends were cut back, 4 bases at V and 8 bases at J, with 14 bases in the middle. The germline gives CDR1 MGHDK, CDR2 SYGVNS. The CDR3 runs to 13 residues. The CDR3 DNA reads as TGTGCCAGCAGTGGGTCGTGGGGTGACGGCTACACCTTC. Its protein product is CASSGSWGDGYTF.

The V call is TRBV7-2, the J call TRBJ2-3, with a tentative D call TRBD2 (6 bases). Looked up from germline, CDR1 is SGHTA and CDR2 is FQGNSA. V lost 5 bases to trimming and J lost 1 base, with 10 bases between them. This CDR3 contains 14 residues. This CDR3 is CASSRDWRTDTQYF. Written as DNA, the CDR3 is TGTGCCAGCAGCCGGGACTGGCGCACAGATACGCAGTATTTT.

This clonotype was found many times. The chain joins TRBV30 to TRBJ1-1; the D gene is possibly TRBD1 (6 bases). The germline V and J ends were trimmed by 1 base and 8 bases, with 11 bases remaining between them. The germline V gene encodes CDR1 GTSNPN and CDR2 SVGIG (reference sequence). This CDR3 has 12 residues. The chain's CDR3 is CAWSGGGREAFF. CDR3 in DNA: TGTGCCTGGAGTGGAGGGGGACGGGAAGCTTTCTTT.

This clonotype was seen at least ten times. V is TRBV3-1 and J is TRBJ2-3; 9 bases match TRBD2. CDR3 size: 19 residues. The V gene's germline CDR1 is LGHDT and CDR2 YNNKEL (reference sequence). Germline trimming cut 0 bases from V and 2 bases from J; bases unmatched to any gene: 12. The CDR3 reads CASSQDPGLAIGYTDTQYF. Here the CDR3 DNA reads TGTGCCAGCAGCCAAGATCCGGGACTAGCTATAGGCTACACAGATACGCAGTATTTT.

The chain uses TRBV20-1 and TRBJ2-7; TRBD2 matches 12 bases. Germline V gene lookup returns CDR1 DFQATT and CDR2 SNEGSKA (reference sequence). This CDR3 is 16 amino acids long. Germline trimming cut 0 bases from V and 2 bases from J; bases unmatched to any gene: 5. The CDR3 nucleotides are TGCAGTGCTAGAGATCCGACTAGCGGGGGCCCCTACGAGCAGTACTTC. Amino acids: CSARDPTSGGPYEQYF.

In this sample, this clonotype turned up many times. CDR3 amino acids: CASSLSGRPSYNEQFF. As DNA, the CDR3 is TGTGCCAGCAGCCTTAGCGGGAGGCCCTCCTACAATGAGCAGTTCTTC. The chain has TRBV28 and TRBJ2-1; 10 nucleotides match TRBD2. Trimming removed 6 bases from V and 0 bases from J; junction bases left unmatched: 5. CDR3 size: 16 residues. CDR1 MDHEN and CDR2 SYDVKM come from the germline V gene.

This clonotype was seen just once. V usage is TRBV18 and J usage is TRBJ1-1; D ambiguous. Germline V gene lookup returns CDR1 KGHSH and CDR2 LQKENI. The CDR3 is 12 amino acids. V was cut by 2 bases and J by 6 bases, with 7 bases left in between. CDR3 bases: TGTGCCAGCTCACCAGGTAGCGCTGAAGCTTTCTTT. Its protein product is CASSPGSAEAFF.

This clonotype was counted only a few times. This rearrangement joins TRBV9 to TRBJ1-5; 8 positions match TRBD1. V was clipped by 7 bases and J by 5 bases; unmatched bases: 5. Germline assignment: CDR1 SGDLS and CDR2 YYNGEE. The CDR3 covers 13 residues. CDR3 bases: TGTGCCAGCTCAACAGGGGGTGATCAGCCCCAGCATTTT. It codes for CASSTGGDQPQHF.

This clonotype was found a few times. The rearrangement uses TRBV10-3 and TRBJ2-3; no definite D call. The CDR3 covers 14 residues. V was cut by 0 bases and J by 3 bases, with 7 bases left in between. CDR1 is ENHRY, CDR2 SYGVKD, per germline. CDR3 coding DNA: TGTGCCATCAGTGAGTCGGGCGGAACAGATACGCAGTATTTT. Translating gives CAISESGGTDTQYF.